The 31 T cell receptor beta chains below were found in one sample sequenced in a study of human T cells and chemical hapten exposure (dated by TCRdb to the early 2020s). The library was made by RACE. The instrument was a NextSeq 500. TCRdb passed the public sequencing reads through fastp at Q25 and MiXCR, retaining productive beta sequences. Under each unique CDR3 protein, matching rows form one entry showing the most common genes and DNA. Present in this sample are about 45,000 distinct CDR3 sequences, 4% to 4.5% of which were seen just once. Under 6.5% of the sample rests with the top ten. Sample time point, as interpreted from the label and publication: healthy volunteer bleed at 2 weeks. Total RNA was extracted from unfractionated whole blood that had been collected in Tempus Blood RNA tubes. The sample comprised whole blood. The receptors come from a human donor in good health. Some clones in this sample may be carry-over from other donors' samples.

This clonotype was detected ten times or more. The V gene is TRBV9, the J gene TRBJ2-1; TRBD2 matches 8 bases. The V segment lost 4 bases and the J segment 8 bases; nucleotides outside the gene matches: 17. The CDR3 spans 17 residues. Germline V gives CDR1 SGDLS, CDR2 YYNGEE. CDR3 sequence: CASSIPRGSGSLDEQFF. CDR3 bases: TGTGCCAGCAGCATCCCCCGGGGCAGCGGGAGTCTGGATGAGCAGTTCTTC.

In this sample, this clonotype turned up a few times. The genes are TRBV6-5 and TRBJ2-1; 16 positions match TRBD2. Germline lookup yields CDR1 MNHEY and CDR2 SVGAGI. The CDR3 length is 18 residues. The V gene end was trimmed by 6 bases and the J gene end by 1 base; junction bases not matched to a gene: 6. CDR3 protein: CASSMGLAGGPSYNEQFF. The CDR3 DNA is TGTGCCAGCAGCATGGGACTAGCGGGAGGGCCTTCCTACAATGAGCAGTTCTTC.

This rearrangement joins TRBV28 to TRBJ1-6; 7 bases agree with TRBD1. Per germline, CDR1 MDHEN and CDR2 SYDVKM. The trim removed 8 bases at V and 4 bases at J, leaving 8 bases unmatched. CDR3 size: 15 residues. The CDR3 nucleotides read TGTGCCAGCCGGACAGGCGCCAATTATAATTCACCCCTCCACTTT. Translation gives CASRTGANYNSPLHF.

This clonotype was recorded many times. V usage is TRBV6-6 and J usage is TRBJ2-5; 8 bases align to TRBD2. The CDR3 loop spans 14 amino acids. Trimming took 6 bases from V and 2 from J; bases not matched to a gene: 5. Germline loops: CDR1 MNHNY, CDR2 SVGAGI (reference sequence). CDR3 amino acids: CASSQTSAQETQYF. The CDR3 bases are TGTGCCAGCAGCCAGACTAGCGCTCAAGAGACCCAGTACTTC.

This clonotype has a count of ten or more. The V gene is TRBV3-1, the J gene TRBJ2-2, with 11 nucleotides matching TRBD2. This CDR3 region has 18 residues. J was trimmed by 4 bases and V by 4 bases; bases with no gene match: 11. In germline, CDR1 is LGHDT, CDR2 YNNKEL (reference sequence). Here the CDR3 DNA reads TGTGCCAGCAGCCCGACCGGGACTAGCGGACCTTTCACCGGGGAGCTGTTTTTT. Residues: CASSPTGTSGPFTGELFF.

There are many counts of this clonotype. CDR3 DNA sequence: TGTGCCAGCAGTTTTGTGAACACCATATATTTT. It specifies CASSFVNTIYF. This chain links TRBV28 with TRBJ1-3; no reliable D call. V was cut by 3 bases and J by 7 bases, with 4 bases left in between. The CDR3 is 11 residues long. The V gene's germline CDR1 is MDHEN and CDR2 SYDVKM.

The chain links TRBV7-6 to TRBJ2-5, with TRBD2 matching 8 bases. J was trimmed by 4 bases and V by 4 bases; bases with no gene match: 5. The CDR3 totals 14 residues. The germline CDR1 and CDR2 sequences are SGHVS and FNYEAQ. DNA of the CDR3: TGTGCCAGCAGCTCGAGCGGGAGAAGAGAGACCCAGTACTTC. Encoded protein: CASSSSGRRETQYF.

This clonotype occurred a few times. V gene TRBV18 combines with J gene TRBJ2-3, with 8 bases matching TRBD2. With 1 base clipped from V and 2 bases from J, the junction kept 11 bases outside the gene matches. This CDR3 has 18 amino acids. The germline V gene has CDR1 KGHSH and CDR2 LQKENI. CDR3 DNA sequence: TGTGCCAGCTCACCACTCGTTCTACTAGCGGATTACACAGATACGCAGTATTTT. It specifies CASSPLVLLADYTDTQYF.

This clonotype was counted only a few times. The chain couples TRBV12-3 or TRBV12-4 to TRBJ1-3; tentatively, D is TRBD1 (6 bases). This CDR3 comprises 14 residues. Trimming removed 5 bases from V and 7 bases from J, with 15 bases in between. CDR3 sequence: CASSRGGFWNTIYF. The DNA for the CDR3 is TGTGCCAGCAGTCGGGGGGGCTTCTGGAACACCATATATTTT.

This clonotype was counted only a few times. The V and J genes are TRBV5-1 and TRBJ2-5; D tentatively fits TRBD1 or TRBD2 (6 bases each). The CDR3 is 16 amino acids. The ends were cut back, 4 bases at V and 2 bases at J, with 18 bases in the middle. Germline V CDR1 and CDR2: SGHRS, YFSETQ. CDR3 sequence reads: CASSLDGGGGQETQYF. The CDR3, as DNA: TGCGCCAGCAGCCTGGACGGAGGGGGAGGACAAGAGACCCAGTACTTC.

The CDR3 coding sequence is TGTGCCAGCAGTTCCCCCGGGACAGCAGACTACGAGCAGTACTTC. Amino acid sequence: CASSSPGTADYEQYF. This rearrangement joins TRBV6-5 to TRBJ2-7, with 7 positions matching TRBD1. J lost 3 bases, V lost 4 bases, and 9 bases had no gene match. This CDR3 has 15 residues. CDR1 is MNHEY, CDR2 SVGAGI, per germline.

The table lists this clonotype with many counts. The chain has TRBV30 and TRBJ1-1, with D unresolved. The V end lost 2 bases, the J end lost 0 bases, and 7 bases lay between the germline ends. CDR1 is GTSNPN and CDR2 is SVGIG in the germline V gene (reference sequence). The CDR3 loop spans 13 amino acids. CDR3: CAWSYGVNTEAFF. CDR3 bases: TGTGCCTGGAGTTACGGGGTGAACACTGAAGCTTTCTTT.

There are a few counts of this clonotype. The chain recombines TRBV7-6 with TRBJ2-3, with a tentative D call TRBD1 (5 bases). Trimming left V 1 base short and J 9 bases short, with 17 bases between. This CDR3 is built from 15 residues. From germline, CDR1 is SGHVS and CDR2 FNYEAQ. CDR3 sequence reads: CASSLGGRGGVTQYF. DNA of the CDR3: TGTGCCAGCAGCTTAGGGGGTAGGGGTGGCGTCACGCAGTATTTT.

This clonotype showed up many times. The chain uses TRBV6-5 and TRBJ1-2, with TRBD1 as a possible D gene (6 bases). The V end lost 4 bases, the J end lost 4 bases, and 19 bases lay between the germline ends. This CDR3 region has 16 residues. Germline V gene sequence: CDR1 MNHEY, CDR2 SVGAGI. As DNA, the CDR3 is TGTGCCAGCAGTTCCCAACAAACAGGGCTGGGCTATGGCTACACCTTC. Amino acid sequence: CASSSQQTGLGYGYTF.

V is TRBV29-1 and J is TRBJ1-1, with no clear D. Deletions cut 3 bases from V and 1 base from J, with 6 bases between. From germline, CDR1 is SQVTM and CDR2 ANQGSEA. The CDR3 contains 12 residues. CDR3 sequence: CSVERQNTEAFF. The CDR3 DNA is TGCAGCGTTGAGCGACAGAACACTGAAGCTTTCTTT.

This clonotype was seen more than once but under ten times. This rearrangement joins TRBV4-1 to TRBJ1-5; possibly TRBD1 for D (5 bases). The germline CDR1 and CDR2 sequences are MGHRA and YSYEKL. Trimming took 0 bases from V and 2 from J, leaving 17 bases between them. The CDR3 totals 18 residues. The CDR3 here is CASSQEIGGLGGNQPQHF. CDR3 sequence (DNA): TGCGCCAGCAGCCAAGAGATCGGGGGGTTGGGGGGCAATCAGCCCCAGCATTTT.

This clonotype came up many times. The rearrangement links TRBV27 to TRBJ2-5; a weak D match, TRBD2 (7 bases). Germline V gene data show CDR1 as MNHEY and CDR2 as SMNVEV (reference sequence). The CDR3 has 16 residues. V lost 2 bases, J lost 4 bases, and 17 bases lay in between. The CDR3 loop is CASSLRGGRVGETQYF. In nucleotides, the CDR3 is TGTGCCAGCAGTTTAAGGGGGGGTAGGGTAGGAGAGACCCAGTACTTC.

This clonotype was observed many times. The rearrangement links TRBV7-9 to TRBJ1-1; D may be TRBD1 (6 bases). The ends were cut back, 6 bases at V and 4 bases at J, with 9 bases in the middle. Looked up from germline, CDR1 is SEHNR and CDR2 is FQNEAQ (reference sequence). The CDR3 contains 12 residues. CDR3 amino acids: CASSSRGTEAFF. CDR3 nucleotides: TGTGCCAGCAGTTCCAGGGGCACTGAAGCTTTCTTT.

The chain is built from TRBV21-1 and TRBJ1-5; the DNA was not compared with TRBD1, the D call given in the table. TRBV21-1 is a pseudogene. The CDR3 runs to 16 residues. The CDR3 DNA sequence: TGTGCCAGCAGTTCCTTGGGGGGTGCCCTCGGACAGCCCCAGCATTTT. It codes for CASSSLGGALGQPQHF.

V gene TRBV19 combines with J gene TRBJ2-6; tentatively, D is TRBD1 (5 bases). Trimming removed 3 bases at V and 0 bases at J, with 18 bases between. Germline V gene data show CDR1 as LNHDA and CDR2 as SQIVND (reference sequence). This CDR3 is built from 19 residues. CDR3 region: CASSISAAKGFSGANVLTF. CDR3 nucleotide sequence: TGTGCCAGTAGTATTTCAGCCGCTAAGGGGTTCTCTGGGGCCAACGTCCTGACTTTC.

The genes are TRBV12-3 or TRBV12-4 and TRBJ2-1, with a possible D match to TRBD2 (5 bases). The CDR3 totals 14 residues. The CDR3 nucleotides are TGTGCTACTAAAGAAGCGGACTCCTACAATGAGCAGTTCTTC. Its protein is CATKEADSYNEQFF.

This clonotype was counted between two and nine times. The V and J genes are TRBV6-6 and TRBJ2-3; tentative D call: TRBD2 (5 bases). Germline V gene data show CDR1 as MNHNY and CDR2 as SVGAGI (reference sequence). Deletions cut 5 bases from V and 0 bases from J, with 9 bases between. CDR3 length equals 14 residues. CDR3 DNA: TGTGCCAGCAGTGAAGCGGCTAGCACAGATACGCAGTATTTT. Its translation: CASSEAASTDTQYF.

This clonotype was seen at least ten times. The rearrangement joins TRBV10-3 to TRBJ2-3; 11 nucleotides align to TRBD2. The CDR3 covers 16 residues. Germline V gives CDR1 ENHRY, CDR2 SYGVKD. Trimming at V came to 7 bases and at J to 5 bases, leaving 11 bases not matched to a gene. CDR3 DNA sequence: TGTGCCATCACCCCGGGACTAGCGGTTGGGGGAGATACGCAGTATTTT. Translating gives CAITPGLAVGGDTQYF.

This clonotype was counted many times. This chain joins TRBV19 and TRBJ1-5, with 8 nucleotides matching TRBD1. V lost 10 bases, J lost 1 base, and 6 bases stayed unmatched. The CDR3 totals 14 residues. CDR1 and CDR2 from the germline V gene are LNHDA and SQIVND (reference sequence). CDR3 sequence: CATSRDRSNQPQHF. CDR3 sequence (DNA): TGTGCCACCAGCCGGGACAGGAGCAATCAGCCCCAGCATTTT.

The table lists this clonotype with a few counts. The CDR3 spells CASSLATYRPEAFF. CDR3 in DNA: TGTGCCAGCAGCTTGGCGACCTACCGCCCTGAAGCTTTCTTT. The chain couples TRBV5-6 to TRBJ1-1; D unresolved. The germline gives CDR1 SGHDT, CDR2 YYEEEE. The CDR3 consists of 14 residues. V shed 0 bases and J shed 6 bases, with 12 bases lying between them.

The chain combines TRBV6-2 or TRBV6-3 with TRBJ2-3; 9 bases align to TRBD2. This CDR3 is built from 14 residues. The germline gives CDR1 MNHEY, CDR2 SVGEGT. V lost 5 bases and J lost 4; bases outside the gene matches: 4. This CDR3 reads CASSIAGVADTQYF. CDR3 DNA: TGTGCCAGCAGTATAGCGGGAGTAGCAGATACGCAGTATTTT.

In its sample, this clonotype was seen many times. The chain carries TRBV5-6 and TRBJ1-2; D not resolved. V lost 4 bases, J lost 6 bases, and 13 bases lay in between. CDR1 and CDR2 (germline): SGHDT, YYEEEE. The CDR3 length is 13 residues. The CDR3 DNA is TGTGCCAGCAGCCCGGCAGGAGTGGATGGCTACACCTTC. This sequence encodes CASSPAGVDGYTF.

Many counts were recorded for this clonotype. The rearrangement links TRBV6-6 to TRBJ2-2; TRBD2 aligns across 8 bases. This CDR3 region has 14 residues. V dropped 8 bases and J dropped 5; count of bases not matched to a gene: 7. Germline V CDR1 and CDR2: MNHNY, SVGAGI (reference sequence). The CDR3 sequence: CASRGGAETGELFF. The CDR3 DNA follows: TGTGCCAGCCGGGGGGGTGCGGAAACCGGGGAGCTGTTTTTT.

This clonotype has a count of ten or more. This chain joins TRBV30 and TRBJ2-7; possibly TRBD1 or TRBD2 for D (5 bases each). Germline V gene data show CDR1 as GTSNPN and CDR2 as SVGIG (reference sequence). Trimming removed 0 bases at V and 0 bases at J, with 12 bases between. This CDR3 has 15 amino acids. Here the CDR3 reads CAWSVGTFSSYEQYF. In nucleotides, the CDR3 is TGTGCCTGGAGTGTAGGGACCTTTAGCTCCTACGAGCAGTACTTC.

The chain couples TRBV4-2 to TRBJ2-3, with 12 bases aligning to TRBD2. V was clipped by 1 base and J by 1 base; unmatched bases: 0. The CDR3 is 16 amino acids. CDR1 is LGHNA, CDR2 YNFKEQ, per germline. CDR3 residues: CASSQGLAGGTDTQYF. In nucleotides, the CDR3 is TGTGCCAGCAGCCAAGGACTAGCGGGAGGCACAGATACGCAGTATTTT.

A few counts support this clonotype. The V call is TRBV29-1, the J call TRBJ1-2; 7 positions agree with TRBD1. The CDR3 is made up of 13 amino acids. CDR1 and CDR2 (germline): SQVTM, ANQGSEA. V lost 7 bases, J lost 1 base, and 6 bases stayed unmatched. The chain's CDR3 is CSALQGINYGYTF. The DNA of the CDR3 is TGCAGCGCGCTACAGGGGATTAACTATGGCTACACCTTC.